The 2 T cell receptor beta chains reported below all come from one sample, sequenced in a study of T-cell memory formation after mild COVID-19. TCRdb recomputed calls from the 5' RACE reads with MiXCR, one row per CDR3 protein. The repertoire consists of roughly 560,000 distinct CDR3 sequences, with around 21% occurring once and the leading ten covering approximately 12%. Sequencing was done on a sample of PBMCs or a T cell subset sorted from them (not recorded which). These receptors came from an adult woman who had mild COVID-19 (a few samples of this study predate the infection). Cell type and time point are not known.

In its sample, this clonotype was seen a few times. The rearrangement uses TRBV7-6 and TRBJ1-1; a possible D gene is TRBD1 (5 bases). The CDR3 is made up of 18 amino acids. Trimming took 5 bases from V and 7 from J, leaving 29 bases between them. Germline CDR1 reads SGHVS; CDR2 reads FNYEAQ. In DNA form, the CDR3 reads TGTGCCAGCAGCCATCCCATTAAGAACCGTGGGGCTATGGGTGAAGCTTTCTTT. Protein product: CASSHPIKNRGAMGEAFF.

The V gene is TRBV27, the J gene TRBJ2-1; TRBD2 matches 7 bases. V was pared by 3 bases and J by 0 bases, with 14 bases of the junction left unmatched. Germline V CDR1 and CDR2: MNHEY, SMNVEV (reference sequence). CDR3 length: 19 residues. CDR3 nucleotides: TGTGCCAGCAGTTTTGCTGGGCCAAGACTAGCCGGCTCCTACAATGAGCAGTTCTTC. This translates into CASSFAGPRLAGSYNEQFF.